This is a list of T cell receptor beta chains from one sample in a study of blood T cells in healthy people across ages. TCRdb re-called the 5' RACE reads with MiXCR, one entry per CDR3 protein. The repertoire includes roughly 1 million distinct CDR3 sequences, under 30% of them detected once, and about 0.72% sits in the top ten. This sample was shared with a second study, whose subject was T cells of mothers and their children.

Sequencing was done on a sample of blood. The receptors were gathered from a girl aged 2 to 9 in good health. The CDR3 runs from the conserved cysteine through the conserved F or W.

j_call cdr3_length v_call cdr3_aa
TRBJ2-5 20 TRBV12-3/TRBV12-4 CASSLVWGQPGLAGVETQCF
TRBJ1-1 14 TRBV7-9 CASSPATGNTEAFF
TRBJ2-1 16 TRBV11-2 CASSLGPDWTYNEQFF
TRBJ2-3 16 TRBV29-1 CSVGAGQKDGTDTQYF
TRBJ2-5 14 TRBV7-2 CASSPLWGQETQYF
TRBJ1-2 17 TRBV28 CASSLPTPDRRNYGYTF
TRBJ2-2 13 TRBV10-1 CASRAQNTGELFF
TRBJ2-5 13 TRBV7-2 CASSQNQGQTQYF
NA 15 TRBV7-9 CASSGMGQGSYEQYF
TRBJ1-2 11 TRBV29-1 CSVAELNGYTF
TRBJ1-4 13 TRBV20-1 CSATGRLNEKLFF
TRBJ1-4 14 TRBV4-1 CASSQEGGREKLFF
TRBJ1-2 15 TRBV18 CASSPSQGIIYGYTF
TRBJ2-7 12 TRBV5-1 CASSFPADEQYF
TRBJ1-5 16 TRBV28 CASSLDRALSNQPQHF
TRBJ2-5 17 TRBV6-2/TRBV6-3 CASSSPSMDREEETQYF
TRBJ2-3 15 TRBV28 CASLDLTEGTDTQYF
TRBJ2-5 16 TRBV3-1 CASSQDSGGFQETQYF